Shown below are 9 T cell receptor beta chains from a single sample sequenced in a study of cytomegalovirus exposure and HLA in healthy donors. Researchers ran the PCR with 60 Vbeta and 13 Jbeta primers. The assay was immunoSEQ multiplex PCR, and TCRdb's table has in-frame clones only and misses some. The repertoire holds some 130,000 clones, around 85% seen once, with about 7% in the top ten. Source material: PBMCs. The receptors here all came from a woman in her thirties in good health and CMV-seropositive.

The chain carries TRBV5-6 and TRBJ1-2; 9 bases are shared with TRBD1. Germline V gives CDR1 SGHDT, CDR2 YYEEEE. The CDR3 has 14 amino acids. With 6 bases clipped from V and 5 bases from J, the junction kept 8 bases outside the gene matches. In DNA form, the CDR3 reads TGTGCCAGCAACCCCGGGGACAGGGATTATGGCTACACCTTC. Translated: CASNPGDRDYGYTF. Using reference TRBV5-6 and TRBJ1-2 for the parts outside the CDR3, the full variable domain is DAGVTQSPTHLIKTRGQQVTLRCSPKSGHDTVSWYQQALGQGPQFIFQYYEEEERQRGNFPDRFSGHQFPNYSSELNVNALLLGDSALYLCASNPGDRDYGYTFGSGTRLTVV.

This chain connects TRBV2 to TRBJ1-2; 7 bases line up with TRBD1. Germline loops: CDR1 SNHLY, CDR2 FYNNEI. The CDR3 has 15 amino acids. The V and J ends lost 7 bases and 1 base, in that order; junction bases with no gene match: 9. The CDR3 spells CASNSDRDSNYGYTF. CDR3 bases: TGTGCCAGCAACTCCGACCGGGACAGTAACTATGGCTACACCTTC.

A single count supports this clone. The gene calls are TRBV29-1 and TRBJ2-1, with 8 nucleotides matching TRBD1. The CDR3 is 14 residues long. J was trimmed by 4 bases and V by 7 bases; bases with no gene match: 9. The germline V gene encodes CDR1 SQVTM and CDR2 ANQGSEA. The CDR3: CSGGAGQEYNEQFF. The DNA for the CDR3 is TGCAGCGGTGGGGCGGGACAGGAGTACAATGAGCAGTTCTTC.

The DNA of the CDR3 is TGTGCCATCGGCGGAGGGCCGTTAGGTGAAAAACTGTTTTTT. Its protein is CAIGGGPLGEKLFF. The chain has TRBV10-3 and TRBJ1-4; unclear D gene. The V gene's germline CDR1 is ENHRY and CDR2 SYGVKD. This CDR3 comprises 14 residues. The V gene lost 8 bases and the J gene lost 7 bases, with 17 bases spanning the gap.

This chain joins TRBV7-6 and TRBJ1-1; 10 nucleotides line up with TRBD1. J gave up 5 bases and V 5 bases, and 8 bases lay outside the gene matches. CDR1 and CDR2 from the germline V gene are SGHVS and FNYEAQ. The CDR3 totals 15 residues. CDR3 coding DNA: TGTGCCAGCAGCATGACAGGGGGCTCGGGAACTGAAGCTTTCTTT. This codes for CASSMTGGSGTEAFF.

The chain recombines TRBV5-1 with TRBJ2-3; no firm D call. The CDR3 totals 13 residues. The ends were cut back, 1 base at V and 4 bases at J, with 7 bases in the middle. The germline V gene encodes CDR1 SGHRS and CDR2 YFSETQ. CDR3 bases: TGCGCCAGCAGCTTGTTGAGCGCAGATACGCAGTATTTT. It codes for CASSLLSADTQYF.

The CDR3 region is CASRTGTGGWMEYF. The DNA for the CDR3 is TGCGCCAGCAGAACCGGGACAGGGGGATGGATGGAGTACTTC. This chain uses TRBV5-1 with TRBJ2-7; 11 bases agree with TRBD1. V lost 5 bases and J lost 11; bases outside the gene matches: 12. The CDR3 loop spans 14 amino acids. Germline CDR1 is SGHRS and CDR2 is YFSETQ.

The genes are TRBV5-1 and TRBJ2-7, with D possibly being TRBD2 (5 bases). V was cut by 0 bases and J by 0 bases, with 10 bases left in between. This CDR3 has 15 amino acids. Per the germline V gene, CDR1 is SGHRS and CDR2 is YFSETQ. The CDR3 spells CASSLAGVSSYEQYF. DNA of the CDR3: TGCGCCAGCAGCTTGGCCGGGGTGAGCTCCTACGAGCAGTACTTC.

The CDR3 nucleotides are TGTGCCAGCAGCTCCCGACTAGCGGGGGGCGCCTACAATGAGCAGTTCTTC. Its protein product is CASSSRLAGGAYNEQFF. This chain uses TRBV5-4 with TRBJ2-1, with 13 positions matching TRBD2. Trimming cost V 3 bases and J 2 bases; bases outside gene matches: 5. The germline CDR1 and CDR2 sequences are SGHNT and YYREEE (reference sequence). The CDR3 covers 17 residues.